These 20 T cell receptor beta chains were sequenced from one sample in a study of shared T cell receptors in the human thymus. Some clones are missing from TCRdb's copy, which holds only in-frame ones; the method was immunoSEQ multiplex PCR. The table has some 700,000 clones, approximately 85% seen once. This sample also appeared in a second study, on human thymus T cells.

Sequencing was carried out using thymocytes. These TCRs come from a girl under three years old with a congenital heart defect.

This chain connects TRBV5-5 to TRBJ2-5, with D perhaps TRBD1 (6 bases). This CDR3 spans 14 amino acids. The germline V and J ends were trimmed by 4 bases and 5 bases, with 15 bases remaining between them. The V gene's germline CDR1 is SGHKS and CDR2 YYEKEE (reference sequence). In DNA form, the CDR3 reads TGTGCCAGCAGCGGTCGACAGGTCGGGGAGACCCAGTACTTC. It codes for CASSGRQVGETQYF.

J is TRBJ1-1 and V is TRBV30; no definite D call. CDR3 length: 12 residues. With 8 bases removed from V and 0 bases from J, the gap between germline ends came to 10 bases. The germline V gene encodes CDR1 GTSNPN and CDR2 SVGIG (reference sequence). The CDR3 DNA follows: TGTGCCGGCGGCAGTGTGAACACTGAAGCTTTCTTT. It translates to CAGGSVNTEAFF.

The V gene is TRBV28, the J gene TRBJ1-2; D is undetermined. CDR3 size: 12 residues. Per germline, CDR1 MDHEN and CDR2 SYDVKM. Trimming removed 3 bases from V and 10 bases from J, with 12 bases in between. CDR3 sequence (DNA): TGTGCCAGCAGTTTGGCAGAGCGTGTCTACACCTTC. Its protein is CASSLAERVYTF.

This clone was detected only once. The DNA for the CDR3 is TGTGCCAGTAGTATCAGGGGACTAGCGGGCCTAAATGAGCAGTTCTTC. Amino acid sequence: CASSIRGLAGLNEQFF. The chain joins TRBV19 to TRBJ2-1, with TRBD2 matching 12 bases. This CDR3 spans 16 amino acids. Looked up from germline, CDR1 is LNHDA and CDR2 is SQIVND (reference sequence). V dropped 3 bases and J dropped 7; count of bases not matched to a gene: 7.

The chain is built from TRBV5-6 and TRBJ1-2; 10 nucleotides line up with TRBD1. V lost 4 bases to trimming and J lost 4 bases; unmatched junction nucleotides: 7. CDR1 SGHDT and CDR2 YYEEEE come from the germline V gene. This CDR3 has 15 amino acids. DNA of the CDR3: TGTGCCAGCAGCGGCCCCGGGACAGGGGTCTATGGCTACACCTTC. Translated: CASSGPGTGVYGYTF.

The chain is built from TRBV15 and TRBJ1-1, with TRBD1 matching over 8 bases. This CDR3 has 18 residues. Germline lookup yields CDR1 LNHNV and CDR2 YYDKDF (reference sequence). Trimming took 0 bases from V and 1 from J; bases not matched to a gene: 10. The CDR3 DNA sequence: TGTGCCACCAGCAGAGATCACTGGGCGACAGGGGAGAACACTGAAGCTTTCTTT. It specifies CATSRDHWATGENTEAFF.

This chain links TRBV28 with TRBJ1-1, with 7 bases matching TRBD1. The CDR3 totals 16 residues. Germline CDR1 reads MDHEN; CDR2 reads SYDVKM. Trimming cost V 4 bases and J 0 bases; bases outside gene matches: 8. CDR3 region: CASSSRPGQLNTEAFF. CDR3 DNA sequence: TGTGCCAGCAGTTCAAGACCGGGACAGCTGAACACTGAAGCTTTCTTT.

The chain joins TRBV6-6 to TRBJ2-1; 7 positions match TRBD2. V lost 2 bases and J lost 5; bases outside the gene matches: 6. CDR1 and CDR2 (germline): MNHNY, SVGAGI (reference sequence). This CDR3 is built from 15 residues. The CDR3 DNA reads as TGTGCCAGCAGTTACGGAGGGGAGGGGAACAATGAGCAGTTCTTC. It specifies CASSYGGEGNNEQFF.

The genes are TRBV7-2 and TRBJ1-6; 8 positions match TRBD1. Trimming removed 5 bases from V and 6 bases from J; junction bases left unmatched: 6. Per germline, CDR1 SGHTA and CDR2 FQGNSA. CDR3 length: 15 amino acids. CDR3 DNA sequence: TGTGCCAGCAGCCCCCGGACAGGGCCTAATTCACCCCTCCACTTT. As protein: CASSPRTGPNSPLHF.

This clone has only a few counts. The chain has TRBV21-1 and TRBJ2-7; TRBD1, as called in the table, went unchecked against the DNA. TRBV21-1 represents a pseudogene. This CDR3 has 13 amino acids. The CDR3 here is CASSFRGLYEQYF. DNA of the CDR3: TGTGCCAGCAGCTTCAGGGGGCTGTACGAGCAGTACTTC.

The chain joins TRBV7-2 to TRBJ2-5, with a tentative D call TRBD2 (7 bases). Trimming took off 8 bases at V and 5 bases at J, with 15 bases between the two ends. This CDR3 contains 13 residues. The germline gives CDR1 SGHTA, CDR2 FQGNSA. This CDR3 reads CASCWGGRETQYF. The CDR3 region has the DNA TGTGCCAGCTGTTGGGGGGGCCGTGAGACCCAGTACTTC. The variable domain in full, completed from reference TRBV7-2 and TRBJ2-5, reads GAGVSQSPSNKVTEKGKDVELRCDPISGHTALYWYRQSLGQGLEFLIYFQGNSAPDKSGLPSDRFSAERTGGSVSTLTIQRTQQEDSAVYLCASCWGGRETQYFGPGTRLLVL.

This clone was seen only a few times. The V and J genes are TRBV27 and TRBJ1-2, with TRBD1 as a possible D gene (5 bases). Germline V gene sequence: CDR1 MNHEY, CDR2 SMNVEV (reference sequence). Trimming took off 1 base at V and 6 bases at J, with 12 bases between the two ends. The CDR3 spans 14 residues. The DNA for the CDR3 is TGTGCCAGCAGTTTATTTTGGGGAGGGGATGGCTACACCTTC. Translated: CASSLFWGGDGYTF.

The rearrangement joins TRBV5-5 to TRBJ1-1; D remains ambiguous. The CDR3 is made up of 14 amino acids. Trimming left V 3 bases short and J 5 bases short, with 14 bases between. Germline CDR1 reads SGHKS; CDR2 reads YYEKEE (reference sequence). CDR3 loop: CASSSGIMQTEAFF. The CDR3 nucleotides read TGTGCCAGCAGCTCAGGAATAATGCAGACTGAAGCTTTCTTT.

The genes are TRBV5-5 and TRBJ1-4; unclear D gene. The ends were cut back, 0 bases at V and 10 bases at J, with 25 bases in the middle. The CDR3 is 18 residues long. Germline V gene lookup returns CDR1 SGHKS and CDR2 YYEKEE (reference sequence). The CDR3 sequence is CASSLVLLEGSPLRKLFF. CDR3 DNA sequence: TGTGCCAGCAGCTTGGTACTGTTGGAGGGCTCACCCTTGAGAAAACTGTTTTTT.

The J gene is TRBJ2-3, the V gene TRBV5-1, with D possibly being TRBD1 (5 bases). Trimming took 4 bases from V and 0 from J, leaving 9 bases between them. Germline CDR1 and CDR2: SGHRS and YFSETQ. This CDR3 comprises 14 residues. The CDR3 loop is CASSPRVSTDTQYF. The DNA for the CDR3 is TGCGCCAGCAGCCCCAGGGTGAGCACAGATACGCAGTATTTT. Full variable domain (rest looked up from reference TRBV5-1 and TRBJ2-3): KAGVTQTPRYLIKTRGQQVTLSCSPISGHRSVSWYQQTPGQGLQFLFEYFSETQRNKGNFPGRFSGRQFSNSRSEMNVSTLELGDSALYLCASSPRVSTDTQYFGPGTRLTVL.

This rearrangement joins TRBV5-4 to TRBJ2-7; D may be TRBD2 (6 bases). The ends were cut back, 3 bases at V and 7 bases at J, with 14 bases in the middle. This CDR3 spans 13 amino acids. Germline CDR1 and CDR2: SGHNT and YYREEE (reference sequence). CDR3: CASSWGTSYEQYF. The CDR3 DNA follows: TGTGCCAGCAGCTGGGGGACTTCATATGAGCAGTACTTC.

The CDR3 loop reads CAGAGTGELFF. CDR3 DNA sequence: TGTGCCGGGGCGGGAACCGGGGAGCTGTTTTTT. V and J are TRBV6-1 and TRBJ2-2; TRBD2 is a possible D gene (6 bases). The CDR3 is 11 amino acids. Germline lookup yields CDR1 MNHNS and CDR2 SASEGT. V lost 11 bases to trimming and J lost 5 bases, with 9 bases between them.

The V gene is TRBV7-9, the J gene TRBJ1-2, with 7 positions matching TRBD1. Germline CDR1 reads SEHNR; CDR2 reads FQNEAQ (reference sequence). Trimming took 5 bases from V and 3 from J; bases not matched to a gene: 12. The CDR3 is 16 amino acids. As DNA, the CDR3 is TGTGCCAGCAGCAGTAAGACAGGGAGAGCAGACTATGGCTACACCTTC. It encodes CASSSKTGRADYGYTF.

The chain has TRBV7-9 and TRBJ2-7, with 8 bases lining up with TRBD2. This CDR3 region has 16 residues. Germline CDR1 reads SEHNR; CDR2 reads FQNEAQ (reference sequence). The V segment lost 4 bases and the J segment 0 bases; nucleotides outside the gene matches: 8. The CDR3 region has the DNA TGTGCCAGCAGCTCCCTATTAGCGGGGAGCTCCTACGAGCAGTACTTC. Amino acid sequence: CASSSLLAGSSYEQYF.

The chain recombines TRBV7-6 with TRBJ1-1; possibly TRBD1 for D (5 bases). CDR1 is SGHVS and CDR2 is FNYEAQ in the germline V gene. V was trimmed by 0 bases and J by 1 base, leaving 6 bases between them. This CDR3 region has 14 residues. CDR3 sequence: CASSLAQGNTEAFF. CDR3 coding DNA: TGTGCCAGCAGCTTAGCGCAGGGGAACACTGAAGCTTTCTTT. The variable domain in full, with the rest retrieved from reference TRBV7-6 and TRBJ1-1, is GAGVSQSPRYKVTKRGQDVALRCDPISGHVSLYWYRQALGQGPEFLTYFNYEAQQDKSGLPNDRFSAERPEGSISTLTIQRTEQRDSAMYRCASSLAQGNTEAFFGQGTRLTVV.